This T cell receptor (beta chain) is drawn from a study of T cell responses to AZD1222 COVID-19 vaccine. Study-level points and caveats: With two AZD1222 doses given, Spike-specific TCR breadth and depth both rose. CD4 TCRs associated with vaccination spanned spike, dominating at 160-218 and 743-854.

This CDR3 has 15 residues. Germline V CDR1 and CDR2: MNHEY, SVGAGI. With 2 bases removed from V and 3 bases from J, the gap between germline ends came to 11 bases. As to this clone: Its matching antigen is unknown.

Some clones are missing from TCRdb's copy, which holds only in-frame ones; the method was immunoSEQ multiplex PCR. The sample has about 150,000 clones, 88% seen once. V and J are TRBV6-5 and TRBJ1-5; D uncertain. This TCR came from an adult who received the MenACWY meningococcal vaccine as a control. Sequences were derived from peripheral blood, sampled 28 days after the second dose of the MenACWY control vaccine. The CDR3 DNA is TGTGCCAGCAGTTACCGGCACGATACCAATCAGCCCCAGCATTTT. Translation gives CASSYRHDTNQPQHF.